These 8 T cell receptor beta chains share one sample of origin, sequenced in a study of T cells after yellow fever vaccination (dated 2019 in TCRdb). The library was obtained by 5' RACE. TCRdb shows the sequencer as Illumina HiSeq 2500. TCRdb redid the processing of the public reads, applying fastp at Q25 and MiXCR, and retained in-frame beta chains. Every distinct CDR3 protein forms one entry, paired with its most common genes and DNA. For this sample the table gives 360,000 or so distinct CDR3 sequences, of which around a tenth were detected only once. The leading ten clones occupy around 19% of the sample. This specimen's treatment or condition label, per the study, means: live attenuated yellow fever vaccine strain. The sample was PBMCs, taken on the day of the first yellow fever vaccination. These receptors originate from a young man who received the YFV17D yellow fever vaccine.

In its sample, this clonotype was seen a few times. The chain recombines TRBV3-1 with TRBJ1-6, with TRBD1 matching 9 bases. This CDR3 spans 16 amino acids. With V trimmed by 4 bases and J by 7 bases, 8 bases remained unmatched. Per germline, CDR1 LGHDT and CDR2 YNNKEL (reference sequence). CDR3 sequence (DNA): TGTGCCAGCAGCCGACAACAGGGGGCTCGGAATTCACCCCTCCACTTT. Encoded protein: CASSRQQGARNSPLHF.

This clonotype came up a few times. The genes are TRBV7-6 and TRBJ1-2; D is unresolved. The length of the CDR3 is 15 residues. Germline values: CDR1 SGHVS, CDR2 FNYEAQ. The V end was cut by 3 bases, the J end by 2 bases, with 13 bases between. The CDR3 sequence: CASSLESRSNYGYTF. The CDR3 bases are TGTGCCAGCAGCTTGGAATCGCGATCCAACTATGGCTACACCTTC.

The chain joins TRBV2 to TRBJ2-7, with D possibly TRBD1 on 5 matching bases. V was shortened by 4 bases and J by 6 bases, with 13 bases between the two germline ends. The CDR3 extends over 13 amino acids. Germline CDR1 SNHLY, CDR2 FYNNEI. The CDR3 region is CASSVWTPGEQYV. The CDR3 coding sequence is TGTGCCAGCAGTGTATGGACACCCGGCGAGCAGTACGTC.

CDR3 in amino acids: CAISQGALGAETQYF. The CDR3 DNA reads as TGTGCCATCAGTCAGGGGGCCTTGGGGGCGGAGACCCAGTACTTC. V gene TRBV10-3 combines with J gene TRBJ2-5; 8 bases are a match to TRBD1. The CDR3 has 15 amino acids. The V gene end was trimmed by 5 bases and the J gene end by 5 bases; junction bases not matched to a gene: 10. The germline V gene has CDR1 ENHRY and CDR2 SYGVKD.

This chain connects TRBV9 to TRBJ2-7; D remains unclear. The CDR3 contains 14 residues. Deletions cut 4 bases from V and 0 bases from J, with 11 bases between. Germline CDR1 is SGDLS and CDR2 is YYNGEE. Here the CDR3 reads CASSFSSSSYEQYF. The CDR3, as DNA: TGTGCCAGCAGCTTTTCTAGTAGCTCCTACGAGCAGTACTTC. Supplemented by reference TRBV9 and TRBJ2-7, the full variable domain reads DSGVTQTPKHLITATGQRVTLRCSPRSGDLSVYWYQQSLDQGLQFLIQYYNGEERAKGNILERFSAQQFPDLHSELNLSSLELGDSALYFCASSFSSSSYEQYFGPGTRLTVT.

The J gene is TRBJ2-1, the V gene TRBV4-2; D possibly corresponds to TRBD2 (5 bases). The CDR3 runs 15 residues. With 0 bases removed from V and 9 bases from J, the gap between germline ends came to 15 bases. CDR1 is LGHNA and CDR2 is YNFKEQ in the germline V gene. For the CDR3, the DNA is TGTGCCAGCAGCCAAGATTTCACGACCCGGGGTGAGCAGTTCTTC. Its protein is CASSQDFTTRGEQFF.

This clonotype was counted ten times or more. V is TRBV5-1 and J is TRBJ2-7; D not certain. Germline CDR1 and CDR2: SGHRS and YFSETQ. With 0 bases removed from V and 5 bases from J, the gap between germline ends came to 12 bases. This CDR3 is built from 14 residues. The CDR3 loop reads CASSLEAPSNEQYF. The CDR3 DNA reads as TGCGCCAGCAGCTTGGAGGCTCCTTCAAACGAGCAGTACTTC. Combining the CDR3 with reference TRBV5-1 and TRBJ2-7 gives the whole variable domain KAGVTQTPRYLIKTRGQQVTLSCSPISGHRSVSWYQQTPGQGLQFLFEYFSETQRNKGNFPGRFSGRQFSNSRSEMNVSTLELGDSALYLCASSLEAPSNEQYFGPGTRLTVT.

This clonotype was observed a handful of times. The chain couples TRBV28 to TRBJ2-1; the D call may be TRBD1 or TRBD2 (6 bases each). Deletions cut 5 bases from V and 3 bases from J, with 17 bases between. CDR3 length: 16 residues. Germline V gene lookup returns CDR1 MDHEN and CDR2 SYDVKM. CDR3 nucleotide sequence: TGTGCCAGCAGTCCTTCGGGGGCGAGAGGCTACAATGAGCAGTTCTTC. This codes for CASSPSGARGYNEQFF.